This is a list of T cell receptor beta chains from one sample in a study of PD-L1 blockade in urothelial cancer. Using immunoSEQ multiplex PCR, the repertoire was profiled, and TCRdb retains in-frame clones only, with some absent. The sample holds around 50,000 clones, approximately 85% seen once. The sample in question was PBMCs, obtained around atezolizumab (anti-PD-L1) treatment. These receptors all come from a man aged 50-59 years with urothelial cancer. Each CDR3 is given with its conserved first and last residue. The D gene is left open where the match is weak. Clone size is not always given. Where it is, it says once, few, many or a class for expanded clones.

CASSRGTSGRSETQYF | TGTGCCAGCAGCCGCGGGACTAGCGGGAGGTCAGAGACCCAGTACTTC | TRBV27 | TRBD2 | TRBJ2-5 | NA
CASSLKQGWGTEAFF | TGTGCCAGCAGCCTAAAACAGGGGTGGGGGACTGAAGCTTTCTTT | TRBV7-8 | TRBD1 | TRBJ1-1 | few
CASSSMNQPQHF | TGTGCCAGCAGTTCCATGAATCAGCCCCAGCATTTT | TRBV6-1 | NA | TRBJ1-5 | NA
CAWSASGGSYEQYF | TGTGCCTGGAGTGCCTCAGGGGGGAGCTACGAGCAGTACTTC | TRBV30 | NA | TRBJ2-7 | NA
CATSREPAVGETQYF | TGTGCCACCAGCAGAGAACCAGCGGTCGGGGAGACCCAGTACTTC | TRBV15 | NA | TRBJ2-5 | NA
CASSGADHPNIQYF | TGTGCCAGCAGCGGGGCGGATCACCCAAACATTCAGTACTTC | TRBV5-6 | NA | TRBJ2-4 | NA
CASSLTGGTDTQYF | TGTGCCAGCAGCCTTACAGGGGGCACAGATACGCAGTATTTT | TRBV4-2 | TRBD1 | TRBJ2-3 | NA
CASSDSTGDNSPLHF | TGTGCCAGCAGTGACTCAACAGGGGATAATTCACCCCTCCACTTT | TRBV25-1 | TRBD1 | TRBJ1-6 | few
CASSYSRGKAKNIQYF | TGTGCCAGCAGTTACTCGAGGGGGAAAGCCAAAAACATTCAGTACTTC | TRBV6-6 | NA | TRBJ2-4 | NA
CASSLAIGRVNTEAFF | TGTGCCAGCAGCTTAGCGATAGGGAGGGTGAACACTGAAGCTTTCTTT | TRBV7-2 | NA | TRBJ1-1 | NA
CASSHITPGRPYGYTF | TGTGCCAGCAGCCATATTACCCCAGGAAGGCCCTATGGCTACACCTTC | TRBV6-6 | NA | TRBJ1-2 | NA
CASSVGGPPDTQYF | TGTGCCAGCTCAGTGGGAGGGCCCCCAGATACGCAGTATTTT | TRBV7-2 | TRBD2 | TRBJ2-3 | NA
CSVVKGSNVLTF | TGCAGCGTTGTTAAGGGGTCCAACGTCCTGACTTTC | TRBV29-1 | NA | TRBJ2-6 | NA
CASSQGAGGQETQYF | TGTGCCAGCAGTCAAGGAGCCGGGGGCCAAGAGACCCAGTACTTC | TRBV4-2 | NA | TRBJ2-5 | NA
CASNGGGGGETQYF | TGTGCCAGCAATGGGGGCGGGGGGGGAGAGACCCAGTACTTC | TRBV9 | TRBD2 | TRBJ2-5 | once
CASSTGLVMAEQYF | TGTGCCAGTAGTACGGGACTAGTGATGGCCGAGCAGTACTTC | TRBV19 | TRBD2 | TRBJ2-7 | NA
CASSQERGGYNEQFF | TGTGCCAGCAGCCAAGAGCGGGGGGGCTACAATGAGCAGTTCTTC | TRBV4-2 | TRBD2 | TRBJ2-1 | NA
CASGLGWGLAGGGEAKNIQYF | TGTGCTAGTGGTTTGGGATGGGGGCTAGCGGGAGGAGGGGAAGCCAAAAACATTCAGTACTTC | TRBV12-5 | TRBD2 | TRBJ2-4 | NA
CASSYRGLNYGYTF | TGTGCCAGCAGTTACAGGGGGTTGAACTATGGCTACACCTTC | TRBV2 | TRBD1 | TRBJ1-2 | NA
CASSRIPLGLEIGVSTDTQYF | TGCGCCAGCAGCCGAATACCTCTCGGTCTGGAGATCGGGGTTAGCACAGATACGCAGTATTTT | TRBV5-1 | NA | TRBJ2-3 | NA
CAWSTGSIDSRQETQYF | TGTGCCTGGAGTACAGGGTCCATAGACAGCCGCCAAGAGACCCAGTACTTC | TRBV30 | NA | TRBJ2-5 | NA
CASLGTYYGYTF | TGTGCAAGCCTGGGCACTTACTATGGCTACACCTTC | TRBV11-2 | NA | TRBJ1-2 | NA